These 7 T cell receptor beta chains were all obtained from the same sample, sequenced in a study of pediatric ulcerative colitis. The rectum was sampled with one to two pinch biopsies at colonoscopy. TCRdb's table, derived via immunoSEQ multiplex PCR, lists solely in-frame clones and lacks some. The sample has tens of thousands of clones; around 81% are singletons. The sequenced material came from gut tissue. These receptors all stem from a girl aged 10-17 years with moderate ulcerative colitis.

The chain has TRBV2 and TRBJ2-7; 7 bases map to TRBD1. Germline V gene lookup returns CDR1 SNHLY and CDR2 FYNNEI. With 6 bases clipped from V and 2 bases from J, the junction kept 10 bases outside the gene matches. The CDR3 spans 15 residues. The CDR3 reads CASSKQGTVTYEQYF. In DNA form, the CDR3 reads TGTGCCAGCAGCAAACAAGGGACAGTGACCTACGAGCAGTACTTC.

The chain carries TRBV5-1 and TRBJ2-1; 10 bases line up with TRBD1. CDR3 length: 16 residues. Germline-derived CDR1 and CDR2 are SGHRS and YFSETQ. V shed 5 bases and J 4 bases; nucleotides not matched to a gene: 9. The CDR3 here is CASSEGPGQGYNEQFF. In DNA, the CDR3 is TGCGCCAGCAGTGAGGGTCCGGGACAGGGGTACAATGAGCAGTTCTTC.

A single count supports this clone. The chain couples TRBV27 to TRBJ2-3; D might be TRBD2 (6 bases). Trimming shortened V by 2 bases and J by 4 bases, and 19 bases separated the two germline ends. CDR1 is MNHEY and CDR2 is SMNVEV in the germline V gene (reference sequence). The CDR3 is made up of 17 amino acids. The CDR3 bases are TGTGCCAGCAGTTTAGGGTCCGGGGGACCCGTCGCAGATACGCAGTATTTT. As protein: CASSLGSGGPVADTQYF.

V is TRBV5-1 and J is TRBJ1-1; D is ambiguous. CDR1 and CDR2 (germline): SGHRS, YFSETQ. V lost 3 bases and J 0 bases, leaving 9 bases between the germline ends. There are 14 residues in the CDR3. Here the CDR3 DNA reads TGCGCCAGCAGCTCAACGACGGTGAACACTGAAGCTTTCTTT. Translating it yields CASSSTTVNTEAFF.

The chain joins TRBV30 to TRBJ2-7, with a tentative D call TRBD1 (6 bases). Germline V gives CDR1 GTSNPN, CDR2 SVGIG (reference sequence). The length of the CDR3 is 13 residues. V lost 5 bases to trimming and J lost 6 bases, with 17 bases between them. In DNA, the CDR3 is TGTGCCTGGGGGTACAACGGCAGGGGCGAGCAGTACTTC. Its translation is CAWGYNGRGEQYF.

CDR3 nucleotide sequence: TGCAGCGTTGAAGGGTATTCGGGGAATGAGCAGTTCTTC. Its protein is CSVEGYSGNEQFF. The chain links TRBV29-1 to TRBJ2-1; D is perhaps TRBD2 (5 bases). The CDR3 has 13 residues. Germline V lookup: CDR1 SQVTM, CDR2 ANQGSEA. Deletions cut 1 base from V and 7 bases from J, with 11 bases between.

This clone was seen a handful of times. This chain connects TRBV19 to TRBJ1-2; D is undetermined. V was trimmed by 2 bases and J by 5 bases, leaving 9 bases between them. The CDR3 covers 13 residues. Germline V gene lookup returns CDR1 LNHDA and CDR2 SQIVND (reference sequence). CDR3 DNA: TGTGCCAGTAGTATAACGGCGGGATATGGCTACACCTTC. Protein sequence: CASSITAGYGYTF.